Listed below are T cell receptor beta chains from one sample, sequenced in a study of blood T cell repertoires in COVID-19. Sequencing used immunoSEQ multiplex PCR; TCRdb keeps in-frame clones, though not all of them. This sample has fewer than 25,000 clones, with roughly nine tenths found just once. Input material: peripheral blood. These receptors were taken from a human donor in a cohort sampled during active COVID-19. CDR3s leave out the opening cysteine and the closing phenylalanine or tryptophan. Fields, in order: J gene, CDR3 length, V gene, CDR3 protein.

>TRBJ1-4|11|TRBV7-8
ATGEDVGEKLF
>TRBJ1-1|10|TRBV7-8
ASSLTGRGAF
>TRBJ2-2|17|TRBV7-2
ASSLGFGRSGILTGELF
>TRBJ2-2|10|TRBV24-1
ATRSSTGELF
>TRBJ1-4|13|TRBV4-3
ASSQDHRVNEKLF
>TRBJ2-7|13|TRBV5-4
ASSLVGGSAYEQY
>TRBJ2-1|14|TRBV4-2
ASSQMTSGRDNEQF
>TRBJ1-4|15|TRBV7-2
ASSSVFLTGTNEKLF
>TRBJ2-2|11|TRBV28
ASSLQAPGELF
>TRBJ2-7|12|TRBV9
ASSPLGLAGEQY
>TRBJ1-5|12|TRBV5-1
ASSPRQLNQPQH
>TRBJ1-4|13|TRBV5-1
ASSLVEGANEKLF
>TRBJ2-7|12|TRBV29-1
SVQGGEGFYEQY
>TRBJ2-3|14|TRBV28
ASSHGTSGSTDTQY
>TRBJ1-5|11|TRBV7-9
ASSRGGDQPQH
>TRBJ1-2|14|TRBV3-1/TRBV3-2
ASSQAKTGENYGYT
>TRBJ2-1|9|TRBV2
ASSLGQGVF